The present T cell receptor beta chain was sequenced within a study of blood T cell repertoires in COVID-19. Profiled with immunoSEQ multiplex PCR; TCRdb holds only in-frame clones, not every one. Among around 37,000 clones listed, roughly 87% were seen once. V lost 0 bases to trimming and J lost 6 bases; unmatched junction nucleotides: 3. The CDR3 sequence is 15 residues long. The TCR was taken from a man aged 50 to 60 with active or convalescent COVID-19. Source material: peripheral blood. The chain recombines TRBV23-1 with TRBJ2-1; 9 bases are a match to TRBD2. TRBV23-1 is an ORF, with its function uncertain. CDR3 region: CASSQSSGSCNEQFF. CDR3 sequence (DNA): TGCGCCAGCAGTCAATCTAGCGGGAGTTGCAATGAGCAGTTCTTC.